A single sample gave rise to the 8 T cell receptor beta chains below, sequenced in a study of blood T cell repertoires in COVID-19. Produced via immunoSEQ multiplex PCR; TCRdb's table is partial and in-frame only. The table includes hundreds of thousands of clones, approximately 89% detected once. The specimen sequenced was peripheral blood. Receptors were obtained from a woman aged 50 to 60 with COVID-19, enrolled during active disease.

Comments on this clone: This sample includes further DNA sequences coding for the same CDR3. This rearrangement joins TRBV5-5 to TRBJ1-5, with TRBD1 identical over 7 bases. With 1 base clipped from V and 4 bases from J, the junction kept 2 bases outside the gene matches. Germline CDR1 and CDR2: SGHKS and YYEKEE (reference sequence). CDR3 length: 14 amino acids. The CDR3 DNA reads as TGTGCCAGCAGCTTGACAGGGGAAAATCAGCCCCAGCATTTT. This sequence encodes CASSLTGENQPQHF.

The chain carries TRBV11-2 and TRBJ2-7, with D perhaps TRBD2 (6 bases). V shed 5 bases and J shed 3 bases, with 14 bases lying between them. Germline values: CDR1 SGHAT, CDR2 FQNNGV. The CDR3 sequence is 14 residues long. Written as DNA, the CDR3 is TGTGCCAGCAGCCCCTTTGGGACTGGCTACGAGCAGTACTTC. Amino acid sequence: CASSPFGTGYEQYF.

On this clone itself: One end of the junction varies from germline; a read error may be responsible. The V gene is TRBV25-1, the J gene TRBJ1-1; D gene ambiguous. Germline V gene data show CDR1 as MGHDK and CDR2 as SYGVNS. The CDR3 has 12 amino acids. The CDR3 DNA follows: TGTGCCAGCAGTGAAAGGGAGGTAATTTCGGAATTT. The encoded protein is CASSEREVISEF.

V usage is TRBV10-2 and J usage is TRBJ1-4; D ambiguous. Between the trimmed V and J ends, which lost 0 bases and 3 bases, there was a span of 17 bases. The CDR3 length is 18 residues. The V gene's germline CDR1 is WSHSY and CDR2 SAAADI. The CDR3 DNA is TGCGCCAGCAGTGAGTCGCGAGGGAGGGTCGCAGCTAATGAAAAACTGTTTTTT. Translation: CASSESRGRVAANEKLFF.

The V gene is TRBV9, the J gene TRBJ1-4; 9 nucleotides align to TRBD1. Germline-derived CDR1 and CDR2 are SGDLS and YYNGEE. J gave up 8 bases and V 0 bases, and 5 bases lay outside the gene matches. This CDR3 comprises 15 residues. The CDR3 sequence is CASSVATGGAEKLFF. The CDR3, as DNA: TGTGCCAGCAGCGTAGCTACAGGGGGCGCAGAAAAACTGTTTTTT. The full variable domain, in which reference TRBV9 and TRBJ1-4 provide the parts outside the CDR3, is DSGVTQTPKHLITATGQRVTLRCSPRSGDLSVYWYQQSLDQGLQFLIQYYNGEERAKGNILERFSAQQFPDLHSELNLSSLELGDSALYFCASSVATGGAEKLFFGSGTQLSVL.

This chain links TRBV11-2 with TRBJ1-3; D ambiguous. Trimming left V 6 bases short and J 0 bases short, with 12 bases between. From germline, CDR1 is SGHAT and CDR2 FQNNGV. CDR3 length: 15 amino acids. This CDR3 is CASSSTVSSGNTIYF. CDR3 sequence (DNA): TGTGCCAGCAGTTCCACAGTGAGCTCTGGAAACACCATATATTTT.

This sequence joins TRBV2 and TRBJ2-5; no clear D gene. CDR3 length: 14 residues. The V gene's germline CDR1 is SNHLY and CDR2 FYNNEI. Trimming cost V 1 base and J 3 bases, with 9 bases left between them. As DNA, the CDR3 is TGTGCCAGCAGTGAAGTTCGACTTGAAGAGACCCAGTACTTC. Translation: CASSEVRLEETQYF.

The rearrangement links TRBV28 to TRBJ1-5, with D perhaps TRBD1 (5 bases). The length of the CDR3 is 14 residues. Germline V gives CDR1 MDHEN, CDR2 SYDVKM. The germline V and J ends were trimmed by 8 bases and 8 bases, with 19 bases remaining between them. CDR3 sequence reads: CASGEEDSWKPQHF. The CDR3 DNA sequence: TGTGCCAGCGGTGAGGAAGACAGTTGGAAGCCCCAGCATTTT.